Below, 6 T cell receptor beta chains from the same sample are listed, as sequenced in a study of regulatory T cells in long-lasting Graves disease. Libraries of TCR beta came from iRepertoire HTBI primers plus Arm-PCR of CDR3 regions. MiXCR, applied by TCRdb to the multiplex PCR reads, yields one record per CDR3 protein. The sample holds 370,000 or so distinct CDR3 sequences, roughly 17% seen once. Time point described: newly diagnosed GD, antithyroid drugs for less than 3 months. Making the TCR library involved RNA that had been extracted from PBMCs. These records were also assigned to another study, of T cells in Graves' hyperthyroidism and ophthalmopathy.

Sequenced material: peripheral blood mononuclear cells (PBMCs), taken at new diagnosis, from a patient treated with antithyroid drugs. These receptors were obtained from a woman under 30 with Graves disease.

This clonotype showed up many times. The V call is TRBV12-3 or TRBV12-4, the J call TRBJ2-7, with TRBD2 identical over 8 bases. J gave up 0 bases and V 6 bases, and 7 bases lay outside the gene matches. This CDR3 contains 15 residues. CDR3 region: CASSTPGRASYEQYF. CDR3 bases: TGTGCCAGCAGCACCCCCGGGAGGGCCTCCTACGAGCAGTACTTC.

This clonotype was detected many times. The V and J genes are TRBV6-1 and TRBJ2-1; tentatively, D is TRBD2 (5 bases). Trimming removed 4 bases at V and 5 bases at J, with 9 bases between. In germline, CDR1 is MNHNS, CDR2 SASEGT. CDR3 size: 13 residues. The DNA for the CDR3 is TGTGCCAGCAGTGCTAGCCCAAACAATGAGCAGTTCTTC. Its protein is CASSASPNNEQFF.

This clonotype was seen repeatedly, ten times or more. V usage is TRBV12-3 or TRBV12-4 and J usage is TRBJ1-5; TRBD1 matches 7 bases. The CDR3 totals 15 residues. Trimming took 2 bases from V and 2 from J; bases not matched to a gene: 3. The chain's CDR3 is CASSLNRGGNQPQHF. The CDR3, as DNA: TGTGCCAGCAGTTTAAACAGGGGAGGCAATCAGCCCCAGCATTTT.

V gene TRBV6-1 combines with J gene TRBJ2-5; D is unclear. V lost 6 bases and J 2 bases, leaving 16 bases between the germline ends. CDR3 length: 15 residues. Germline values: CDR1 MNHNS, CDR2 SASEGT. The CDR3 nucleotides read TGTGCCAGCAGCCTTAAAACTTTTGTACAAGAGACCCAGTACTTC. Translation gives CASSLKTFVQETQYF.

This clonotype came up many times. The gene calls are TRBV18 and TRBJ1-4; TRBD1 agrees at 7 bases. Germline assignment: CDR1 KGHSH and CDR2 LQKENI. The V gene end was trimmed by 5 bases and the J gene end by 5 bases; junction bases not matched to a gene: 5. The CDR3 contains 14 residues. CDR3 region: CASSSQGINEKLFF. In DNA form, the CDR3 reads TGTGCCAGCTCATCACAGGGGATAAATGAAAAACTGTTTTTT.

With respect to this clonotype: Only one base separates this from a far larger clonotype, so it likely reflects a read error. This rearrangement joins TRBV5-5 to TRBJ2-1; 8 bases are a match to TRBD2. From germline, CDR1 is SGHKS and CDR2 YYEKEE (reference sequence). The V gene end was trimmed by 4 bases and the J gene end by 13 bases; junction bases not matched to a gene: 22. This CDR3 spans 17 amino acids. CDR3 residues: CASSTGYSGGLQETQFF. The CDR3 DNA reads TGTGCCAGCAGCACGGGCTACAGCGGGGGCCTCCAAGAGACCCAGTTCTTC. The variable domain in full, with the rest retrieved from reference TRBV5-5 and TRBJ2-1, is DAGVTQSPTHLIKTRGQQVTLRCSPISGHKSVSWYQQVLGQGPQFIFQYYEKEERGRGNFPDRFSARQFPNYSSELNVNALLLGDSALYLCASSTGYSGGLQETQFFGPGTRLTVL.